The 15 T cell receptor beta chains below all came from one sample that was sequenced in a study of blood T cell repertoires in COVID-19. The assay was immunoSEQ multiplex PCR, and TCRdb's table has in-frame clones only and misses some. Of 70,000 to 95,000 clones listed, 81% are singletons. Sequenced input: peripheral blood. These receptors were obtained from a human donor in a cohort sampled during active COVID-19.

The rearrangement links TRBV3-1 (or the pseudogene TRBV3-2) to TRBJ2-7, with D possibly matching TRBD1 (6 bases). The CDR3 has 13 amino acids. The ends were cut back, 6 bases at V and 3 bases at J, with 12 bases in the middle. Germline CDR1 LGHDT, CDR2 YNNKEL (reference sequence). The CDR3 loop is CASRKTGVYEQYF. The CDR3 bases are TGTGCCAGCAGAAAGACAGGAGTCTACGAGCAGTACTTC.

The rearrangement links TRBV24-1 to TRBJ1-1, with TRBD1 matching 11 bases. Losses at the gene ends were 3 bases for V and 11 bases for J; bases not matched to a gene: 10. From germline, CDR1 is KGHDR and CDR2 SFDVKD. The CDR3 contains 15 residues. The CDR3 region is CATSDPRTGGARAFF. The CDR3 DNA reads as TGTGCCACCAGTGATCCCCGGACAGGGGGCGCGAGGGCTTTCTTT.

The V gene is TRBV5-8, the J gene TRBJ1-5; D may be TRBD1 (5 bases). The CDR3 contains 15 residues. CDR1 and CDR2 (germline): SGHTS, YDEGEE. Trimming pared 0 bases from V and 7 bases from J, leaving 14 bases between. The CDR3 spells CASSLGQGLGQPQHF. The CDR3, as DNA: TGTGCCAGCAGCTTGGGGCAGGGCTTAGGACAGCCCCAGCATTTT.

Comments on this clone: This sample includes further DNA sequences coding for the same CDR3. The J gene is TRBJ1-6, the V gene TRBV7-2, with D unclear. Germline CDR1 and CDR2: SGHTA and FQGNSA. This CDR3 spans 15 amino acids. Trimming removed 1 base at V and 0 bases at J, with 4 bases between. The CDR3 coding sequence is TGTGCCAGCAGCTTAGAGAGCTCCTATAATTCACCCCTCCACTTT. Translating gives CASSLESSYNSPLHF.

This chain connects TRBV9 to TRBJ2-3, with D possibly being TRBD2 (5 bases). This CDR3 comprises 15 residues. Germline lookup yields CDR1 SGDLS and CDR2 YYNGEE. V was trimmed by 0 bases and J by 4 bases, leaving 12 bases between them. CDR3 region: CASSVGGSASDTQYF. The CDR3, as DNA: TGTGCCAGCAGCGTAGGAGGTAGCGCGTCAGATACGCAGTATTTT.

The chain employs TRBV5-4 and TRBJ1-1; D gene ambiguous. Germline loops: CDR1 SGHNT, CDR2 YYREEE (reference sequence). The ends were cut back, 1 base at V and 4 bases at J, with 11 bases in the middle. This CDR3 is 14 amino acids long. CDR3: CASSLKDTSTEAFF. CDR3 DNA sequence: TGTGCCAGCAGCTTGAAAGACACGAGCACTGAAGCTTTCTTT.

The chain uses TRBV10-1 and TRBJ2-1; D gene ambiguous. Germline values: CDR1 WNHNN, CDR2 SYGVQD (reference sequence). The CDR3 has 14 residues. V dropped 5 bases and J dropped 6 bases, with 14 bases sitting between them. The CDR3 reads CASSHPLNCNEQFF. The CDR3 coding sequence is TGCGCCAGCAGTCACCCCCTGAACTGCAATGAGCAGTTCTTC.

The chain links TRBV19 to TRBJ1-1, with 8 bases matching TRBD1. The V gene end was trimmed by 7 bases and the J gene end by 6 bases; junction bases not matched to a gene: 10. There are 14 residues in the CDR3. Germline CDR1 is LNHDA and CDR2 is SQIVND (reference sequence). The CDR3 nucleotides are TGTGCCAGTAATTCAAACAGACAGGGGTCTGAAGCTTTCTTT. Encoded protein: CASNSNRQGSEAFF.

This chain uses TRBV7-9 with TRBJ2-1; 7 bases line up with TRBD2. J was trimmed by 1 base and V by 5 bases; bases with no gene match: 8. There are 16 residues in the CDR3. CDR1 is SEHNR and CDR2 is FQNEAQ in the germline V gene (reference sequence). This CDR3 is CASSPREGRSYNEQFF. The CDR3 DNA reads TGTGCCAGCAGCCCAAGGGAGGGGCGATCCTACAATGAGCAGTTCTTC.

This clone was counted a few times. The chain recombines TRBV7-9 with TRBJ1-6; unclear D gene. With 3 bases removed from V and 13 bases from J, the gap between germline ends came to 13 bases. Germline values: CDR1 SEHNR, CDR2 FQNEAQ (reference sequence). The CDR3 has 13 residues. The CDR3 DNA follows: TGTGCCAGCAGCTTCTCCGACGGAGCCCCCCTCCACTTT. Its translation is CASSFSDGAPLHF.

The rearrangement joins TRBV28 to TRBJ1-6; D remains ambiguous. Trimming took off 6 bases at V and 7 bases at J, with 13 bases between the two ends. The CDR3 is 14 residues long. CDR1 is MDHEN, CDR2 SYDVKM, per germline. CDR3: CASSLPVRNSPLHF. In DNA form, the CDR3 reads TGTGCCAGCAGCCTCCCGGTGAGGAATTCACCCCTCCACTTT. The complete variable domain, with remaining parts taken from reference TRBV28 and TRBJ1-6, reads DVKVTQSSRYLVKRTGEKVFLECVQDMDHENMFWYRQDPGLGLRLIYFSYDVKMKEKGDIPEGYSVSREKKERFSLILESASTNQTSMYLCASSLPVRNSPLHFGNGTRLTVT.

The chain employs TRBV7-9 and TRBJ2-3; 11 nucleotides match TRBD1. The CDR3 runs 17 residues. Germline CDR1 and CDR2: SEHNR and FQNEAQ (reference sequence). V shed 2 bases, J shed 5 bases, and the junction held 9 bases outside the gene matches. In DNA form, the CDR3 reads TGTGCCAGCAGCTTATCGAGAGGGACAGGGGGAAAAGATACGCAGTATTTT. The encoded protein is CASSLSRGTGGKDTQYF.

The rearrangement uses TRBV9 and TRBJ2-3; 10 nucleotides line up with TRBD1. V shed 7 bases, J shed 4 bases, and the junction held 6 bases outside the gene matches. CDR3 size: 14 residues. Looked up from germline, CDR1 is SGDLS and CDR2 is YYNGEE. Here the CDR3 DNA reads TGTGCCAGCTGCCGGGACAGGGGACCAGATACGCAGTATTTT. It translates to CASCRDRGPDTQYF.

CDR3 protein: CASSVGQGVSYEQYF. The CDR3 DNA follows: TGTGCCAGCAGCGTGGGACAGGGGGTCTCCTACGAGCAGTACTTC. The chain uses TRBV5-5 and TRBJ2-7; 11 bases are shared with TRBD1. The V segment lost 4 bases and the J segment 0 bases; nucleotides outside the gene matches: 3. Germline V gene data show CDR1 as SGHKS and CDR2 as YYEKEE (reference sequence). The CDR3 runs 15 residues.

This clone was found many times. The gene calls are TRBV7-8 and TRBJ1-5; TRBD1 matches at 8 bases. V lost 4 bases and J lost 3; bases outside the gene matches: 8. This CDR3 spans 16 amino acids. The germline gives CDR1 SGHVS, CDR2 FQNEAQ. The CDR3 loop reads CASSSDRVSNNQPQHF. The CDR3 bases are TGTGCCAGCAGCTCGGACAGGGTGTCGAACAATCAGCCCCAGCATTTT.